The source of this T cell receptor beta chain is a study of shared clonotypes between healthy human individuals. The CDR3 has 13 residues. The germline gives CDR1 KGHSH, CDR2 LQKENI. Sequencing was performed with immunoSEQ multiplex PCR; in TCRdb, only in-frame clones are kept and a portion is missing. The data show about 2.4 million clones, 80% to 95% seen once. About this clone itself: A read error may account for a junction end that differs from germline.

This chain joins TRBV18 and TRBJ1-1, with 7 nucleotides matching TRBD1. The sequence was obtained from a man younger than 35 in good health. Some clones in this sample may be carry-over from other donors' samples. The sequencing sample was made of naive CD4+ T cells from PBMCs. This sample's subset: CD45RA+ positively selected. The CDR3 is CASSPRSGTEVFF. CDR3 DNA sequence: TGTGCCAGCTCACCACGGTCCGGGACAGAAGTTTTCTTT.